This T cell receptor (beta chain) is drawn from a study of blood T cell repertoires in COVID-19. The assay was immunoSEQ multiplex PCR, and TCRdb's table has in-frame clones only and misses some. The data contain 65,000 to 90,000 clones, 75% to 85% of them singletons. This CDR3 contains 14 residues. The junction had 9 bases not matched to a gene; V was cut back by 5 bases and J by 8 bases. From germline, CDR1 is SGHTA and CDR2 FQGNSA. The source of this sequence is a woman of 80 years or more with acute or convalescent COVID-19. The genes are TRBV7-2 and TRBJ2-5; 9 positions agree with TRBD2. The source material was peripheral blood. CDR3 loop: CASSGRREGGTQYF. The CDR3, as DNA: TGTGCCAGCAGCGGCCGGCGGGAGGGGGGTACCCAGTACTTC.